The present TCR beta chain was sequenced within a study of cytomegalovirus exposure and HLA in healthy donors. Study findings and constraints: The tendency of first-cohort TCR clusters to co-occur in the 90 to 150 validation repertoires emerged from a later analysis. 164 TCR beta chains were listed as cytomegalovirus-associated.

The donors were part of the validation cohort, which consisted of over a hundred subjects and was separate from the first cohort of 670 or so subjects. As concerns this clone: What it recognizes is unknown.

Data came from immunoSEQ multiplex PCR; TCRdb stores just in-frame clones and leaves some out. Of 100,000 to 130,000 clones in the sample, under 97% are singletons; the top ten hold 0.65% to 0.7%. The receptor comes from a young woman in good health and CMV-seronegative. The material sequenced was PBMCs.

CDR3 residues: CASSLLGGDGNEQFF. In DNA form, the CDR3 reads TGTGCCAGCAGTTTATTAGGGGGCGACGGCAATGAGCAGTTCTTC. This rearrangement joins TRBV28 to TRBJ2-1; 7 bases match TRBD1. Germline V gives CDR1 MDHEN, CDR2 SYDVKM. The V and J ends lost 1 base and 6 bases, in that order; junction bases with no gene match: 6. The CDR3 contains 15 residues.